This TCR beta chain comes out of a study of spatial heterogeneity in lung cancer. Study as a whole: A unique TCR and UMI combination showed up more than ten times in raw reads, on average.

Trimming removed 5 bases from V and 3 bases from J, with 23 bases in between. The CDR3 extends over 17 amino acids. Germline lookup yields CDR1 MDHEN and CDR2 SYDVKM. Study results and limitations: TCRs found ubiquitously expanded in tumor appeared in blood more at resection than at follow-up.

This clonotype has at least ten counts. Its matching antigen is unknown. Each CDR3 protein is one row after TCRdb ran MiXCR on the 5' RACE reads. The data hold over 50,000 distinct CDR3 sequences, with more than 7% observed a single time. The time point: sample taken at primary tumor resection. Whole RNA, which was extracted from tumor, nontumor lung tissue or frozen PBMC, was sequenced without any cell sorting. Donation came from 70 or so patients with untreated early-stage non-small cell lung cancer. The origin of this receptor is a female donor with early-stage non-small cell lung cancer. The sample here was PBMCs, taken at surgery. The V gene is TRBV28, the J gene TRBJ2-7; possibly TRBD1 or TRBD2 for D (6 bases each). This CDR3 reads CASSPSLRQGGIYEQYV. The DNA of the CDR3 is TGTGCCAGCAGTCCCAGCCTTCGTCAAGGGGGGATCTACGAGCAGTACGTC.